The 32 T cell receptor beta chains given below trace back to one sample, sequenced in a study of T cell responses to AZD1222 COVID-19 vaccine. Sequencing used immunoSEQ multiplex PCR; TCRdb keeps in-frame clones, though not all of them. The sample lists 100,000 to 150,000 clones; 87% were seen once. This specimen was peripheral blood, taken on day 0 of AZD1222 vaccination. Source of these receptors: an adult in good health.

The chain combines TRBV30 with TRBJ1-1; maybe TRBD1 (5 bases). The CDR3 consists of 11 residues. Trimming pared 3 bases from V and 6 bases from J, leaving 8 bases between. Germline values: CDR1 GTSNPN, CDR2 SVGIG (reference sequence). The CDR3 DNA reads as TGTGCCTGGAGGGGGGGGGCTGAAGCTTTCTTT. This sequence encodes CAWRGGAEAFF.

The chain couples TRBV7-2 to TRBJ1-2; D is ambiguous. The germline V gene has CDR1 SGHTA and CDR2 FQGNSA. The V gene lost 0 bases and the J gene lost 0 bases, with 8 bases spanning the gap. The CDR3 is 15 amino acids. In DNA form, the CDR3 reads TGTGCCAGCAGCTTAGCAGTGACGACTAACTATGGCTACACCTTC. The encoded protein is CASSLAVTTNYGYTF.

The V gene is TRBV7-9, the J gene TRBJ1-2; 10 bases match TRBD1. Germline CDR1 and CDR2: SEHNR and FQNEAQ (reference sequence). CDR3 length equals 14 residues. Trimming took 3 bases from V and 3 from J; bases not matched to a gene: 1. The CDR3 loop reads CASSFGQGDYGYTF. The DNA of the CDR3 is TGTGCCAGCAGCTTCGGACAGGGGGACTATGGCTACACCTTC.

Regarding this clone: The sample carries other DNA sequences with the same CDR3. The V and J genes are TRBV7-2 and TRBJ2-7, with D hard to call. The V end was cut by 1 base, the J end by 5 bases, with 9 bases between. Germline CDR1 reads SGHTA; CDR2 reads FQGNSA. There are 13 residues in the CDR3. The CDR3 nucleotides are TGTGCCAGCAGCTTAGGTTACCGGGACGAGCAGTACTTC. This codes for CASSLGYRDEQYF.

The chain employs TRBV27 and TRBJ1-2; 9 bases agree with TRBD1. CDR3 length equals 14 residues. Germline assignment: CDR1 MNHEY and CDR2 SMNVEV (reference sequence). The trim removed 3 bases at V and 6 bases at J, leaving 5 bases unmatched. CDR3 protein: CASSFMDRGNGYTF. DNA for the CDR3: TGTGCCAGCAGTTTTATGGACAGGGGCAATGGCTACACCTTC.

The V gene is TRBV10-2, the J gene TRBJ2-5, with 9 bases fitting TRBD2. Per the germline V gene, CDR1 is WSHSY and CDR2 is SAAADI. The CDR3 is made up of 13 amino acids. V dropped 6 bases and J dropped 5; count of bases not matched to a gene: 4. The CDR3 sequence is CASSVGTSETQYF. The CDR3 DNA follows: TGCGCCAGCAGCGTCGGGACTAGCGAGACCCAGTACTTC.

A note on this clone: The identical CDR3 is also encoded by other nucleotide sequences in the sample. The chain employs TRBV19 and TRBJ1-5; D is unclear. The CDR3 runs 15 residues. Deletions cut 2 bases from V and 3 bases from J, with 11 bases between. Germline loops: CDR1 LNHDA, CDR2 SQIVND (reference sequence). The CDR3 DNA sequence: TGTGCCAGTAGTATATCGGGAGGGCCCAATCAGCCCCAGCATTTT. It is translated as CASSISGGPNQPQHF.

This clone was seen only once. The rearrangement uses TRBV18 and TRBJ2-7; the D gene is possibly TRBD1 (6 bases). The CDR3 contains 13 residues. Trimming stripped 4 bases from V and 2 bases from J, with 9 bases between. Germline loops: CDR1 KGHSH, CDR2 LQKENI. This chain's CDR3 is CASSQGTTYEQYF. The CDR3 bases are TGTGCCAGCTCACAGGGGACAACCTACGAGCAGTACTTC.

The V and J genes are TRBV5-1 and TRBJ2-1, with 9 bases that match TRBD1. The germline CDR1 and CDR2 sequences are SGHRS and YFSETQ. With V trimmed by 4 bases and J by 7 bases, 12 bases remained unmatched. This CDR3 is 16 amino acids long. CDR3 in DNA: TGCGCCAGCAGCCCAAGACAGGGGGGCGCGGAAAATGAGCAGTTCTTC. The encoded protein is CASSPRQGGAENEQFF.

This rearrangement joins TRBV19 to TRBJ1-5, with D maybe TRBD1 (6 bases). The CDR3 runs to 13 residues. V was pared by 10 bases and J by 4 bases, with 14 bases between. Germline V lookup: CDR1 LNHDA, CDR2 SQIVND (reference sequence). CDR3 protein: CATSGTPNQPQHF. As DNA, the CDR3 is TGTGCCACCTCCGGGACACCGAATCAGCCCCAGCATTTT.

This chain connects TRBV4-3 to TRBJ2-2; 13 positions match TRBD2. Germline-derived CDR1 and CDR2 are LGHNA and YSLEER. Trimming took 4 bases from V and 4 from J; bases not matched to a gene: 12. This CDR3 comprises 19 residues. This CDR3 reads CASSRGTDGLAGVTGELFF. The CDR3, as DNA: TGCGCCAGCAGCCGAGGAACGGATGGACTAGCGGGGGTCACCGGGGAGCTGTTTTTT.

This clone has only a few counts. The DNA for the CDR3 is TGTGCCAGCAGTGCCGACAAGGGGGCGAACCAGCCCCAGCATTTT. As protein: CASSADKGANQPQHF. The chain couples TRBV2 to TRBJ1-5; 7 nucleotides agree with TRBD1. The CDR3 is made up of 15 amino acids. The germline V gene encodes CDR1 SNHLY and CDR2 FYNNEI. The junction had 10 bases not matched to a gene; V was cut back by 4 bases and J by 7 bases.

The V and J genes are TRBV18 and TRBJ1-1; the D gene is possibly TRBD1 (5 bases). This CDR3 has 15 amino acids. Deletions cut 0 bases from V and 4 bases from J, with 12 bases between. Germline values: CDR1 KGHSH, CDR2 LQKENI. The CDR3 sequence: CASSPPQQAGTEAFF. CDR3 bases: TGTGCCAGCTCACCACCTCAACAGGCGGGCACTGAAGCTTTCTTT.

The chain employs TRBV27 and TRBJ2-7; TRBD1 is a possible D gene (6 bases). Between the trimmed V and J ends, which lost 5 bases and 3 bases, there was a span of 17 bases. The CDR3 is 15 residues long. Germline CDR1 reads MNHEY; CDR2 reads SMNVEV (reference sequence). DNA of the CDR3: TGTGCCAGCAGTCCGCGCCCCGGACAGAGCTACGAGCAGTACTTC. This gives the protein CASSPRPGQSYEQYF.

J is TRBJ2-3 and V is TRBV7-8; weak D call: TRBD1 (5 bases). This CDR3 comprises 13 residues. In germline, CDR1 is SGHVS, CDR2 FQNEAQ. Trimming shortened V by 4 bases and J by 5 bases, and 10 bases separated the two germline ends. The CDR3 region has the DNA TGTGCCAGCAGCTCCCAAAGGGGAGATACGCAGTATTTT. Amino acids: CASSSQRGDTQYF.

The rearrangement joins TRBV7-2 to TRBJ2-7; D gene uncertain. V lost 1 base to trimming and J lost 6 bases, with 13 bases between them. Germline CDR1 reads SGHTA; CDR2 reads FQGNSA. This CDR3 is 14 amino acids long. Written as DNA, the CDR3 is TGTGCCAGCAGCTTAGGACGTGGCCTTGTCGAGCAGTACTTC. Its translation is CASSLGRGLVEQYF.

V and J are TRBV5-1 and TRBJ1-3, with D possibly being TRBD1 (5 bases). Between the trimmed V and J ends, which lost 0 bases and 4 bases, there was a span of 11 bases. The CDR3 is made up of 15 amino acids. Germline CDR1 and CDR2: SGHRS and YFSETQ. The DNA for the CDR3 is TGCGCCAGCAGCTTGGGCAGGGCATACGGAAACACCATATATTTT. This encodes CASSLGRAYGNTIYF.

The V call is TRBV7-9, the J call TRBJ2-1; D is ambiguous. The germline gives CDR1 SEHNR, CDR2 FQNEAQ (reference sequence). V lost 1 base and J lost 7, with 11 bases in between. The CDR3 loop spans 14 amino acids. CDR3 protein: CASSLDDLSNEQFF. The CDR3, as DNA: TGTGCCAGCAGCTTAGACGACTTGTCTAATGAGCAGTTCTTC.

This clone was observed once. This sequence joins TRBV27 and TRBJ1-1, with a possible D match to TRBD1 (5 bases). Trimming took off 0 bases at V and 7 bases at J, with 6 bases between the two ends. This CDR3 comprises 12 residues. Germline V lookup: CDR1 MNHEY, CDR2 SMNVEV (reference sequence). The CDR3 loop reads CASSLSRGEAFF. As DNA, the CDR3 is TGTGCCAGCAGTTTATCGAGGGGTGAAGCTTTCTTT.

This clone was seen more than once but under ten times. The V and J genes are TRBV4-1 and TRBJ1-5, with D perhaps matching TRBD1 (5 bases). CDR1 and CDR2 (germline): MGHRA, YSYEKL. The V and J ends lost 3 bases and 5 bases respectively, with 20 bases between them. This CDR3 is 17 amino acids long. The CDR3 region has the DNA TGCGCCAGCAGCCACCCCTTTCGGGGCGGTAGTCATCAGCCCCAGCATTTT. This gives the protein CASSHPFRGGSHQPQHF.

This CDR3 reads CASSWGQGIEKLFF. Here the CDR3 DNA reads TGTGCCAGCAGTTGGGGACAGGGGATCGAAAAACTGTTTTTT. This chain links TRBV28 with TRBJ1-4, with 10 nucleotides matching TRBD1. The CDR3 consists of 14 residues. CDR1 is MDHEN, CDR2 SYDVKM, per germline. Trimming took 4 bases from V and 8 from J; bases not matched to a gene: 4.

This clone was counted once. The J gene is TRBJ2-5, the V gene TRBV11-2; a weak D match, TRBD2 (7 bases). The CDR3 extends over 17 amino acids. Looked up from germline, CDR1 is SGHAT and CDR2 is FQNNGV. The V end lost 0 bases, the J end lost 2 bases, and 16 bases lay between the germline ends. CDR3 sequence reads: CASSLDPRGGEQETQYF. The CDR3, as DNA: TGTGCCAGCAGCTTAGATCCCCGAGGGGGGGAACAAGAGACCCAGTACTTC.

The DNA of the CDR3 is TGTGCCAGCAGCTTGAAGGGTTTCTCTGGAAACACCATATATTTT. Translating it yields CASSLKGFSGNTIYF. The chain employs TRBV5-6 and TRBJ1-3; D is unclear. The CDR3 has 15 amino acids. Germline CDR1 SGHDT, CDR2 YYEEEE. The germline V and J ends were trimmed by 1 base and 0 bases, with 8 bases remaining between them.

The CDR3 loop reads CASSLVWGGDTDTQYF. The CDR3 region has the DNA TGTGCCAGCAGCCTGGTTTGGGGGGGCGACACAGATACGCAGTATTTT. The rearrangement links TRBV5-4 to TRBJ2-3, with TRBD2 as a possible D gene (7 bases). Per the germline V gene, CDR1 is SGHNT and CDR2 is YYREEE (reference sequence). Trimming shortened V by 4 bases and J by 2 bases, and 17 bases separated the two germline ends. CDR3 length equals 16 residues.

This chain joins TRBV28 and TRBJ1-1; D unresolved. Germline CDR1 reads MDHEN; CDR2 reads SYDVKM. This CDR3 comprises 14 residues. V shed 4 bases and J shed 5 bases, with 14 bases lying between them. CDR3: CASSSLSVTTEAFF. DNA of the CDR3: TGTGCCAGCAGTTCCCTTAGTGTTACGACTGAAGCTTTCTTT.

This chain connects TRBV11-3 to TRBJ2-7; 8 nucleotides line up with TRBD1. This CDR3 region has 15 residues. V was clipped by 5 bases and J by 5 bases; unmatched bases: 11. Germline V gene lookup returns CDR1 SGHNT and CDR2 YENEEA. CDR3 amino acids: CASSQSRDRSDEQYF. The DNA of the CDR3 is TGTGCCAGCAGCCAAAGCCGGGACAGGAGCGACGAGCAGTACTTC. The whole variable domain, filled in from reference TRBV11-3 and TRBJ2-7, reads EAGVVQSPRYKIIEKKQPVAFWCNPISGHNTLYWYLQNLGQGPELLIRYENEEAVDDSQLPKDRFSAERLKGVDSTLKIQPAELGDSAVYLCASSQSRDRSDEQYFGPGTRLTVT.

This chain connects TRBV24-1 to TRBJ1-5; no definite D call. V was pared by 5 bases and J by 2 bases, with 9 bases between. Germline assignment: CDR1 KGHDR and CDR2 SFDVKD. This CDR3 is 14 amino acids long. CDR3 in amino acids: CATSAAGGNQPQHF. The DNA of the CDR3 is TGTGCCACCAGTGCCGCGGGTGGCAATCAGCCCCAGCATTTT.

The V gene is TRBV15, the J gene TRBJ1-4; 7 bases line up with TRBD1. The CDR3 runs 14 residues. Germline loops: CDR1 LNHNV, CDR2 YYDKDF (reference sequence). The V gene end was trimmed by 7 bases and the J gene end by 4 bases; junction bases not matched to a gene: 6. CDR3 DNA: TGTGCCACCACCGACAGGGCATATAATGAAAAACTGTTTTTT. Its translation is CATTDRAYNEKLFF. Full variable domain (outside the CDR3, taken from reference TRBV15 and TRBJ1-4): DAMVIQNPRYQVTQFGKPVTLSCSQTLNHNVMYWYQQKSSQAPKLLFHYYDKDFNNEADTPDNFQSRRPNTSFCFLDIRSPGLGDTAMYLCATTDRAYNEKLFFGSGTQLSVL.

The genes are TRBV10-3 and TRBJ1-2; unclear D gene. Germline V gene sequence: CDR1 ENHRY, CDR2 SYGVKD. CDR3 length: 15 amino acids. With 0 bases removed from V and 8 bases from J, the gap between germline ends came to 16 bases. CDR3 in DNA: TGTGCCATCAGTGAGTCAATATCACAGAGCGGCGGCTACACCTTC. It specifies CAISESISQSGGYTF.

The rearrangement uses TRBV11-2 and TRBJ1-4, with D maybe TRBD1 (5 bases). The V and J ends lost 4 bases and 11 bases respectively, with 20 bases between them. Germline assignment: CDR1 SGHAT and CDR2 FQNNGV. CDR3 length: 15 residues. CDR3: CASSSTRHTGYKLFF. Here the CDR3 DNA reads TGTGCCAGCAGCTCAACCCGACATACAGGTTATAAACTGTTTTTT.

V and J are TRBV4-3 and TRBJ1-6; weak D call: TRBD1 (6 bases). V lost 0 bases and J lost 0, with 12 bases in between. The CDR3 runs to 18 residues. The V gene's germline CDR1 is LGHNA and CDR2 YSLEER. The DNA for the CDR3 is TGCGCCAGCAGCCAAGATAGGGGGGGGAGCTCCTATAATTCACCCCTCCACTTT. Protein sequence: CASSQDRGGSSYNSPLHF.

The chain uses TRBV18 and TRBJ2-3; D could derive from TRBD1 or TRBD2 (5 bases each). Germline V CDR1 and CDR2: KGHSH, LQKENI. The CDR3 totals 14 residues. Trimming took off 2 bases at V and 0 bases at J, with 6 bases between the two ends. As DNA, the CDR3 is TGTGCCAGCTCACCAGGGACCAGCACAGATACGCAGTATTTT. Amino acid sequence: CASSPGTSTDTQYF.